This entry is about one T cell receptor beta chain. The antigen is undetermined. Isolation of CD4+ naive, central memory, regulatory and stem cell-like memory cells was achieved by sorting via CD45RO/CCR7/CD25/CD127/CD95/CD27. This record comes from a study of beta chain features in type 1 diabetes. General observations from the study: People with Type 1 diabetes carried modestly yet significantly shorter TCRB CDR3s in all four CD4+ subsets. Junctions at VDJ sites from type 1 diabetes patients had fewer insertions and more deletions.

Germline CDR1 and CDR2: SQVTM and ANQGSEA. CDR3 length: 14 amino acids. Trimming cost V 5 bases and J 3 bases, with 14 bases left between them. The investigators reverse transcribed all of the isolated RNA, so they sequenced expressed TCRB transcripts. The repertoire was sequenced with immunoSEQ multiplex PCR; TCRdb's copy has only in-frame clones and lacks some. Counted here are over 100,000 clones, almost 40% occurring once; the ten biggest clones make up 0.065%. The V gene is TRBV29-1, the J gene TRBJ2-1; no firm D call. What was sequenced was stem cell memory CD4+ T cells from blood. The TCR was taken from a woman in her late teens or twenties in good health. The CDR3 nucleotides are TGCAGCGTTTTCTCCGGAGTTAACTACAATGAGCAGTTCTTC. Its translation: CSVFSGVNYNEQFF.